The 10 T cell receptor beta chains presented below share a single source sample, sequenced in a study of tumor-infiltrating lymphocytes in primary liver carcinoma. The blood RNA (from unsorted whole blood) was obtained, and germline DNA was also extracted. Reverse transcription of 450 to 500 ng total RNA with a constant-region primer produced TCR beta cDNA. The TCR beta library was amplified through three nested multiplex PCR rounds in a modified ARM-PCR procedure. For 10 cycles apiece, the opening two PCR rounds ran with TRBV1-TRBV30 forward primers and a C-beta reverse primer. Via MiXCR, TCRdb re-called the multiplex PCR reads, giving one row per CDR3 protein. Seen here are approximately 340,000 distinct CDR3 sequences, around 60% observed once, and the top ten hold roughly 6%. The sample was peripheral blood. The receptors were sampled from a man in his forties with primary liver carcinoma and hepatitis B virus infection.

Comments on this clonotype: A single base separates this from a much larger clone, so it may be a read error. The CDR3 nucleotides read TGTGCCAGCAGTCCGAGCAGGGATTCCTACGAGCAGTACTTC. It yields the protein CASSPSRDSYEQYF. This sequence joins TRBV6-5 and TRBJ2-7; the D gene is possibly TRBD1 (5 bases). Per the germline V gene, CDR1 is MNHEY and CDR2 is SVGAGI. CDR3 length: 14 residues. The ends were cut back, 5 bases at V and 1 base at J, with 12 bases in the middle.

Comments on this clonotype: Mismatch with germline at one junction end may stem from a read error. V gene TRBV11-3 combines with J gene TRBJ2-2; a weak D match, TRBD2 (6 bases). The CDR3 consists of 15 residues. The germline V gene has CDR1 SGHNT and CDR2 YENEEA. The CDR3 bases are TGCGCCAGCAGCCGAACGATAGCGGTCACCGGGGAGCTGTTTTTT. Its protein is CASSRTIAVTGELFF.

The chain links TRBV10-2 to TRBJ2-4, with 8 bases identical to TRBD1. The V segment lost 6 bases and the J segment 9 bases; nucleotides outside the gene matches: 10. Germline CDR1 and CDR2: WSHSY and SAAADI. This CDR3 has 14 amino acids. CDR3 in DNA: TGCGCCAGCAGAGCGACAGGGGCGGGAAGCATTCAGTACTTC. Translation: CASRATGAGSIQYF.

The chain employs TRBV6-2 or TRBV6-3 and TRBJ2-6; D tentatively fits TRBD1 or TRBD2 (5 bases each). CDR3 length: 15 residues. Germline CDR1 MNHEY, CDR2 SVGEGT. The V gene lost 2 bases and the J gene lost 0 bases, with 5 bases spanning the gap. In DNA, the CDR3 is TGTGCCAGCAGTTACGGGACCTCTGGGGCCAACGTCCTGACTTTC. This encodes CASSYGTSGANVLTF.

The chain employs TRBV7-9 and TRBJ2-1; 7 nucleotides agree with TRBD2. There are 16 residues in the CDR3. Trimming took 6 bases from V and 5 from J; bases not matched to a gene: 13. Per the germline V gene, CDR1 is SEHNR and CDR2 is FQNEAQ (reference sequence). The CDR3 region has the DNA TGTGCCAGCAGGCCCCCCCGGCGGGAGTCCCACAATGAGCAGTTCTTC. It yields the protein CASRPPRRESHNEQFF.

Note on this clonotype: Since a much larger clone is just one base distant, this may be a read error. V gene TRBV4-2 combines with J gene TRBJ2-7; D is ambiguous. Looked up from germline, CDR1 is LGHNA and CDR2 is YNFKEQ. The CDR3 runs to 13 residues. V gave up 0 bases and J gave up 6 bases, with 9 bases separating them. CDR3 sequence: CASSQDSQTEQYF. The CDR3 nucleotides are TGTGCCAGCAGCCAAGATAGTCAGACCGAGCAGTACTTC.

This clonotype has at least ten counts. CDR3 loop: CASSARDYNSYNEQFF. The CDR3 region has the DNA TGTGCCAGCAGCGCCCGGGACTATAACTCCTACAATGAGCAGTTCTTC. The chain uses TRBV13 and TRBJ2-1, with 7 bases lining up with TRBD2. CDR1 and CDR2 from the germline V gene are PRHDT and FYEKMQ (reference sequence). The CDR3 contains 16 residues. The V and J ends lost 5 bases and 0 bases, in that order; junction bases with no gene match: 7.

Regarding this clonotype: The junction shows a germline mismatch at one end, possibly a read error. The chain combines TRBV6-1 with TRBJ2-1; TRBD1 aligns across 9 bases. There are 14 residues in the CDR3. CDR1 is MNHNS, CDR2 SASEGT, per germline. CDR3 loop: CATSWTGEGNEQLF. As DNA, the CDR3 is TGTGCCACCAGCTGGACAGGGGAAGGCAATGAGCAGCTCTTC.

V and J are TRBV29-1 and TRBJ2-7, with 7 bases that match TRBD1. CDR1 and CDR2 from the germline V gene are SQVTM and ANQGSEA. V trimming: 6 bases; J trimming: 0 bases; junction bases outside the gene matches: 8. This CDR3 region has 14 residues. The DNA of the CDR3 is TGCAGCGTGGCCGGGACAGAAAGCTCCTACGAGCAGTACTTC. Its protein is CSVAGTESSYEQYF.

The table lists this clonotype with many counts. DNA of the CDR3: TGTGCCAGCAAGTTGGCTTCTCCCTACGAGCAGTACTTC. Translation: CASKLASPYEQYF. The chain has TRBV6-1 and TRBJ2-7; D ambiguous. V was trimmed by 7 bases and J by 2 bases, leaving 12 bases between them. The CDR3 runs to 13 residues. Germline CDR1 is MNHNS and CDR2 is SASEGT.